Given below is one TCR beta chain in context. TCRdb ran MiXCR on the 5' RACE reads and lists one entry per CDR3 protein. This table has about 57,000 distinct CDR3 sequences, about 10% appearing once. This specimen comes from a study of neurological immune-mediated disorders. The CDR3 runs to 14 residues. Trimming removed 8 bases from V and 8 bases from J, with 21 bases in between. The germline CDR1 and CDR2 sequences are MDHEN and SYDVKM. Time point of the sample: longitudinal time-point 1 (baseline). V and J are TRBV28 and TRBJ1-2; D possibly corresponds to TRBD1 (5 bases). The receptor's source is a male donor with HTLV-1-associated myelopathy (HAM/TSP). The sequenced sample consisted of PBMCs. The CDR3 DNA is TGTGCCAGCTCGGACCGACATGGGGCGATCGGCTACACCTTC. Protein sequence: CASSDRHGAIGYTF.